This T cell receptor (beta chain) was sequenced for a study of CD8 T cells in ankylosing spondylitis. Findings of the study overall: Within ankylosing spondylitis blood, a TCR beta motif made up of fewer than ten highly homologous variants appeared to be characteristic.

TCRdb analysed the 5' RACE reads with MiXCR anew, one entry per CDR3 protein. This table has roughly 490,000 distinct CDR3 sequences, under 5.5% appearing once. Germline CDR1 is SNHLY and CDR2 is FYNNEI. The CDR3 loop spans 11 amino acids. V was trimmed by 7 bases and J by 3 bases, leaving 7 bases between them. On this clonotype itself: Its cognate antigen is unknown.

This receptor was identified in a male donor with ankylosing spondylitis. The sequenced material came from blood, either unsorted or a sorted T cell fraction (not recorded which). The chain couples TRBV2 to TRBJ2-7; no clear D gene. CDR3 nucleotide sequence: TGTGCCAGCATAAGGAGCTACGAGCAGTACTTC. Translated, it gives CASIRSYEQYF.